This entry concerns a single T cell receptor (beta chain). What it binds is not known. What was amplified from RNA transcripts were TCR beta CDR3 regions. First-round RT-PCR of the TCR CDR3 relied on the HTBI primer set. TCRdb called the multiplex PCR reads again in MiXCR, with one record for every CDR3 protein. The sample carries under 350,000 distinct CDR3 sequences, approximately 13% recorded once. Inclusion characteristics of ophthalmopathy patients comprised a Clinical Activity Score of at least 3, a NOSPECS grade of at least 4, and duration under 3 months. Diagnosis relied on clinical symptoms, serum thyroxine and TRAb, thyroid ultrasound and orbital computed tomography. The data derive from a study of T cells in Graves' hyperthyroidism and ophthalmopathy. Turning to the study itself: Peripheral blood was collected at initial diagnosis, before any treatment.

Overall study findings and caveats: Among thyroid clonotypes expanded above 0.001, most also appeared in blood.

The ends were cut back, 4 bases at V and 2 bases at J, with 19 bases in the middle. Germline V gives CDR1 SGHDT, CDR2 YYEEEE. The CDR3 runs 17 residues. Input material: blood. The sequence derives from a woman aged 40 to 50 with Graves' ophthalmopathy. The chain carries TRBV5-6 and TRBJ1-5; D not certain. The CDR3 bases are TGTGCCAGCAGCCTATCTGCGGAGCCAGGACGCAATCAGCCCCAGCATTTT. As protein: CASSLSAEPGRNQPQHF. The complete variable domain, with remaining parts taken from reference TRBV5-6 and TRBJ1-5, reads DAGVTQSPTHLIKTRGQQVTLRCSPKSGHDTVSWYQQALGQGPQFIFQYYEEEERQRGNFPDRFSGHQFPNYSSELNVNALLLGDSALYLCASSLSAEPGRNQPQHFGDGTRLSIL.